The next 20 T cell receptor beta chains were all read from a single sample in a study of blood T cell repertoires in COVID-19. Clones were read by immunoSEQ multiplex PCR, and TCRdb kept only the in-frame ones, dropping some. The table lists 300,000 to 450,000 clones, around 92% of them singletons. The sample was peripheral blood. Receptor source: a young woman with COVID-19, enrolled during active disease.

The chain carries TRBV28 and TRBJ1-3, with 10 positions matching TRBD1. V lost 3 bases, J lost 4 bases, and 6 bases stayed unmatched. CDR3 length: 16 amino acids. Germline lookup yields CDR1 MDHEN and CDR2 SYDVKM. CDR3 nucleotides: TGTGCCAGCAGTTTGTGGGACAGGGGAAGAGGAAACACCATATATTTT. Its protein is CASSLWDRGRGNTIYF.

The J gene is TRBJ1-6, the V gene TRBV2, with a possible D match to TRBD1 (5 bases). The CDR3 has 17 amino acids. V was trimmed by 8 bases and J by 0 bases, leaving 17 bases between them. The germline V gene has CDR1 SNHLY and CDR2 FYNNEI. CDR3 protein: CASRDSSTSSYNSPLHF. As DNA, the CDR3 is TGTGCCAGCCGGGACTCTTCCACAAGCTCCTATAATTCACCCCTCCACTTT.

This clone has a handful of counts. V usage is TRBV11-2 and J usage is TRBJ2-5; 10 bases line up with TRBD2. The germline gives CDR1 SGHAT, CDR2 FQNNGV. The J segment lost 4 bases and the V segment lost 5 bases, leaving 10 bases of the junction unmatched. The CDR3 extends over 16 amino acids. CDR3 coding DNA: TGTGCCAGCAGCATAAGCGGGGGGGCCTCGTTAGAGACCCAGTACTTC. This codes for CASSISGGASLETQYF.

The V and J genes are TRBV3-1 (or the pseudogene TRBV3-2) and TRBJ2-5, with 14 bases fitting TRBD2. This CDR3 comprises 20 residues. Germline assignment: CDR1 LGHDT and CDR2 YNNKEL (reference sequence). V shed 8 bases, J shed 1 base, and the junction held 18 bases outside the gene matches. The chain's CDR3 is CASEDWHGLAGGGGQETQYF. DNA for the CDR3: TGTGCCAGCGAAGATTGGCACGGACTAGCGGGAGGCGGGGGCCAAGAGACCCAGTACTTC.

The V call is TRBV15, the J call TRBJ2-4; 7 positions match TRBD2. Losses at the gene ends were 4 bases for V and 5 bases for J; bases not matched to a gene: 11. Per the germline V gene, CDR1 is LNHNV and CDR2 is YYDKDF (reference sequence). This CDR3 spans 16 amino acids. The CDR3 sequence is CATSIGPREGQNIQYF. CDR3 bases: TGTGCCACCAGCATAGGGCCAAGGGAGGGCCAAAACATTCAGTACTTC.

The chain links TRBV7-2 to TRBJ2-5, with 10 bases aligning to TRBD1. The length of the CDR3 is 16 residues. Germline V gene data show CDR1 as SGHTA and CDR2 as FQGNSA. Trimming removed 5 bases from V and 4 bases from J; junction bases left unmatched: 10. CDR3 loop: CASSKGDRGAGETQYF. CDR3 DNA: TGTGCCAGCAGCAAAGGGGACAGGGGAGCGGGAGAGACCCAGTACTTC. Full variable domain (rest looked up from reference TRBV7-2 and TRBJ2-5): GAGVSQSPSNKVTEKGKDVELRCDPISGHTALYWYRQSLGQGLEFLIYFQGNSAPDKSGLPSDRFSAERTGGSVSTLTIQRTQQEDSAVYLCASSKGDRGAGETQYFGPGTRLLVL.

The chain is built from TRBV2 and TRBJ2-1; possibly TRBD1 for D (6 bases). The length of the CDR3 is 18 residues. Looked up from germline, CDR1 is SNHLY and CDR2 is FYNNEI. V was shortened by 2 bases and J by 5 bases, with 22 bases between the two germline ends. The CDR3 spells CASSERAQGLPLHNEQFF. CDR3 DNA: TGTGCCAGCAGTGAAAGAGCCCAGGGGCTGCCCCTACACAATGAGCAGTTCTTC. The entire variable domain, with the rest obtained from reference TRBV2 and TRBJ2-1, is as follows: EPEVTQTPSHQVTQMGQEVILRCVPISNHLYFYWYRQILGQKVEFLVSFYNNEISEKSEIFDDQFSVERPDGSNFTLKIRSTKLEDSAMYFCASSERAQGLPLHNEQFFGPGTRLTVL.

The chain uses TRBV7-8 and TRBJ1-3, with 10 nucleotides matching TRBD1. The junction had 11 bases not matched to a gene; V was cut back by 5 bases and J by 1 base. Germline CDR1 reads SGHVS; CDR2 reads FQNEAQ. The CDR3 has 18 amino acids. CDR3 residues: CASSIVARQGASGNTIYF. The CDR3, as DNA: TGTGCCAGCAGCATAGTGGCGAGACAGGGGGCTTCTGGAAACACCATATATTTT.

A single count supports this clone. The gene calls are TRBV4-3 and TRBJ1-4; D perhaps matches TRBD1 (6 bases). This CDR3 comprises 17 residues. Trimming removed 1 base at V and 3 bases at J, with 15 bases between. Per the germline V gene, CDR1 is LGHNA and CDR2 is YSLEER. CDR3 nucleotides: TGCGCCAGCAGCCAAGTCGCAGGGGTAGGTGCTAATGAAAAACTGTTTTTT. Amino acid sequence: CASSQVAGVGANEKLFF.

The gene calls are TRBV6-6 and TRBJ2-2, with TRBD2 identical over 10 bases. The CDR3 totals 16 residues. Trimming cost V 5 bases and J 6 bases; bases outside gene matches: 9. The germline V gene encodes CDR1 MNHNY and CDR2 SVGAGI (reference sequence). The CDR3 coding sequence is TGTGCCAGCAGTCGAAGCCCTAGCGGGGGAGCCGGGGAGCTGTTTTTT. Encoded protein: CASSRSPSGGAGELFF.

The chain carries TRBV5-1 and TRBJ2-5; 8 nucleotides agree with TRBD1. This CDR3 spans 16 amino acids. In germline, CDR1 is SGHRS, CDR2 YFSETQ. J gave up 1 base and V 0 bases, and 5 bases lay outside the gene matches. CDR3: CASSLARTGTQETQYF. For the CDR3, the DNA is TGCGCCAGCAGCTTGGCGAGGACAGGGACCCAAGAGACCCAGTACTTC.

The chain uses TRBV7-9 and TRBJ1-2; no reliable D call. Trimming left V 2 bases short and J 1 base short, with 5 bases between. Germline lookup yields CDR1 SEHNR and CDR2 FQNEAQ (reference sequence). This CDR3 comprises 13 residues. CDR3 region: CASSLYSNYGYTF. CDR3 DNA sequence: TGTGCCAGCAGCTTATACAGTAACTATGGCTACACCTTC.

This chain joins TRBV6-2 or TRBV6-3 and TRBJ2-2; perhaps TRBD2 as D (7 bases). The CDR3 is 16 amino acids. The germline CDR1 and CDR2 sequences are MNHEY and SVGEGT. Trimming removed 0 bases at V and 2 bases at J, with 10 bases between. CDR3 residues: CASSYSAGANTGELFF. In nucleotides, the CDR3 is TGTGCCAGCAGTTACTCGGCGGGGGCCAACACCGGGGAGCTGTTTTTT.

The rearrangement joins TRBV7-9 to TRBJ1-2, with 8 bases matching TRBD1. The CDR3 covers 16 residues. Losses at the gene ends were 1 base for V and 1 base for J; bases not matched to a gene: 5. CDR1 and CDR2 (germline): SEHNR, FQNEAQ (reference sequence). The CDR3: CASSLGGTGYNYGYTF. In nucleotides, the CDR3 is TGTGCCAGCAGCTTAGGAGGGACAGGCTATAACTATGGCTACACCTTC. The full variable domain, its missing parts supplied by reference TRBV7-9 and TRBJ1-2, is DTGVSQNPRHKITKRGQNVTFRCDPISEHNRLYWYRQTLGQGPEFLTYFQNEAQLEKSRLLSDRFSAERPKGSFSTLEIQRTEQGDSAMYLCASSLGGTGYNYGYTFGSGTRLTVV.

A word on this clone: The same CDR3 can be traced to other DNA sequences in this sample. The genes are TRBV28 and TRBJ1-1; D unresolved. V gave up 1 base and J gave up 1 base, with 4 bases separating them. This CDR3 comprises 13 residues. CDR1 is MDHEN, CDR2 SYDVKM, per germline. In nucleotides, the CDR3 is TGTGCCAGCAGTTTATCCGGGAACACTGAAGCTTTCTTT. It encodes CASSLSGNTEAFF.

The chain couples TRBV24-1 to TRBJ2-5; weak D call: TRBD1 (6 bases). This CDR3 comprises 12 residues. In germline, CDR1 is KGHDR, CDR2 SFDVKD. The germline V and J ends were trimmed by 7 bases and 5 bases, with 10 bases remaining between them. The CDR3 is CATSRQAETQYF. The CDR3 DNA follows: TGTGCCACCAGCAGACAGGCGGAGACCCAGTACTTC.

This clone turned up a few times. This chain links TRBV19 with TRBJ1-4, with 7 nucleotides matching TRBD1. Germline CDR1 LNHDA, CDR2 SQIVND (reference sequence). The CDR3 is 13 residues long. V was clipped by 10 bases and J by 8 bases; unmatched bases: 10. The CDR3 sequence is CATKQGISEKLFF. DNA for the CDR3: TGTGCCACCAAACAGGGGATTAGCGAAAAACTGTTTTTT.

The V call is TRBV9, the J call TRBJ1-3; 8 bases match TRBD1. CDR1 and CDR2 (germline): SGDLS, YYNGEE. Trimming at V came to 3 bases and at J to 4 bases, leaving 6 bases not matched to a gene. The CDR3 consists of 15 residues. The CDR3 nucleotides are TGTGCCAGCAGCGCTTGGACAGGGTCGGGAAACACCATATATTTT. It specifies CASSAWTGSGNTIYF.

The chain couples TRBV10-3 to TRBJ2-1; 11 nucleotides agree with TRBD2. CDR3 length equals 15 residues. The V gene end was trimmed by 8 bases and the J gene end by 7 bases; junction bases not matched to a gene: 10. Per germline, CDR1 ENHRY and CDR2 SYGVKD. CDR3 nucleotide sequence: TGTGCCATCGGTCTACTAGCGGGGGAAGGAAATGAGCAGTTCTTC. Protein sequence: CAIGLLAGEGNEQFF.

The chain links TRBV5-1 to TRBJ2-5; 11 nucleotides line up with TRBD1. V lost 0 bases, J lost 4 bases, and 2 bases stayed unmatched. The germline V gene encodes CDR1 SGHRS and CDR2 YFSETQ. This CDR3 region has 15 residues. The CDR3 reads CASSLGTGGAETQYF. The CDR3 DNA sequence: TGCGCCAGCAGCTTGGGGACAGGGGGCGCAGAGACCCAGTACTTC.